This TCR beta chain derives from a study of blood T cells in healthy people across ages. Study-wide results and caveats: Any changes in expanded clonotypes were possibly confounded, as donor CMV status remained unknown. Higher diversity, along with more naive CD4+ cells, distinguished long-lived donors from aged donors.

PCR was performed a second time for about 6 to 12 cycles using a sample-barcoded 5' primer and a J-beta primer mix. TCRdb reprocessed the 5' RACE reads with MiXCR, giving one entry per CDR3 protein. The sample has 550,000 to 700,000 distinct CDR3 sequences; roughly 29% are singletons. The CDR3 consists of 12 residues. V was pared by 5 bases and J by 6 bases, with 3 bases of the junction left unmatched. Roughly 10 milliliters of peripheral blood were drawn from each donor. Extraction yielded at least 5.5 micrograms of total RNA per sample. Worth noting for this clonotype: Its antigen is not identified.

The sample was blood. The rearrangement joins TRBV12-3 or TRBV12-4 to TRBJ1-1; 7 positions match TRBD1. This TCR came from a woman in her 70s in good health. CDR3 amino acids: CASSVGTAEAFF. CDR3 bases: TGTGCCAGCAGTGTTGGGACAGCTGAAGCTTTCTTT.